The rows below give T cell receptor beta chains drawn from one sample of a study of siplizumab effects on memory and regulatory T cells. The assay was immunoSEQ multiplex PCR, and TCRdb's table has in-frame clones only and misses some. The repertoire consists of over 65,000 clones, with around 93% occurring once and the leading ten covering about 18%. The sample consisted of CD8+ T cells sorted from blood. The receptors shown here come from a human donor in good health. Both conserved end residues are part of each CDR3. The D gene is left open where the match is weak. The size of a clone is reported for some rows only, either as once, few or many, or as a class for expanded clones.

d_call | clone_size | j_call | v_call | cdr3_nt | cdr3_aa
. | . | TRBJ2-6 | TRBV27 | TGTGCCAGCAGTTTCGGCAGCCTCTCTGGGGCCAACGTCCTGACTTTC | CASSFGSLSGANVLTF
. | . | TRBJ2-2 | TRBV27 | TGTGCCAGCAGTTTATTTTTCACCGGGGAGCTGTTTTTT | CASSLFFTGELFF
TRBD2 | . | TRBJ2-3 | TRBV5-6 | TGTGCCAGCAGCCCCGGACTAGCGGGAGGGCGGGATACGCAGTATTTT | CASSPGLAGGRDTQYF
. | once | TRBJ2-2 | TRBV6-6 | TGTGCCAGCGGAGCGGAGTGGGCCGGGGAGCTGTTTTTT | CASGAEWAGELFF
TRBD1 | . | TRBJ2-1 | TRBV10-2 | TGCGCCAGCAGTGGGACGATGGACAGGGATTTCGACAATGAGCAGTTCTTC | CASSGTMDRDFDNEQFF
TRBD2 | . | TRBJ2-7 | TRBV4-2 | TGTGCCAGCAGCCAGACTAGCGGAGAATTCTACGAGCAGTACTTC | CASSQTSGEFYEQYF
. | . | TRBJ2-7 | TRBV4-1 | TGCGCCAGCAGCCAAGATGGGGGACCCTACGAGCAGTACTTC | CASSQDGGPYEQYF
TRBD1 | . | TRBJ2-7 | TRBV19 | TGTGCCAGTAGTATCGGGACAGGTTCCTACGAGCAGTACTTC | CASSIGTGSYEQYF
TRBD2 | . | TRBJ2-6 | TRBV5-3 | TGTGCCAGAAGCTTAGTTGGGACTAGCGGTAACAGCTCTGGGGCCAACGTCCTGACTTTC | CARSLVGTSGNSSGANVLTF
TRBD1 | . | TRBJ1-4 | TRBV27 | TGTGCCAGCAGGAAGCAGGGGGGAGAAAAACTGTTTTTT | CASRKQGGEKLFF
. | . | TRBJ1-4 | TRBV6-5 | TGTGCCAGCAGTTCTGGCGGACAACAAAAACTGTTTTTT | CASSSGGQQKLFF
. | . | TRBJ2-2 | TRBV28 | TGTGCCAGCACACTGGAGGCCGGGGAGCTGTTTTTT | CASTLEAGELFF
. | . | TRBJ1-2 | TRBV25-1 | TGTGCCAGCAGTGAATTCTCGCCTGAAGGAGGCTACACCTTC | CASSEFSPEGGYTF
TRBD2 | . | TRBJ2-3 | TRBV11-3 | TGTGCCAGCAGCTTTAGCGGGAGGGTAACAGATACGCAGTATTTT | CASSFSGRVTDTQYF
. | few | TRBJ1-1 | TRBV19 | TGTGCCACTGGACCGAGGAACACTGAAGCTTTCTTT | CATGPRNTEAFF
. | . | TRBJ1-5 | TRBV13 | TGTGCCAGCAGCTCATACAGGGAAAATCAGCCCCAGCATTTT | CASSSYRENQPQHF
. | . | TRBJ2-3 | TRBV4-1 | TGCGCCAGCAGCCAAGCGAGTCTGAGGCGGACAGATACGCAGTATTTT | CASSQASLRRTDTQYF
TRBD2 | . | TRBJ2-7 | TRBV18 | TGTGCCAGCTCTCTGGGACTAGCGGGAAGCTCCTACGAGCAGTACTTC | CASSLGLAGSSYEQYF
TRBD2 | . | TRBJ2-5 | TRBV6-5 | TGTGCCAGCACCAAGCGGGGGTTCTTCGGGGAGACCCAGTACTTC | CASTKRGFFGETQYF